This T cell receptor beta chain was retrieved from a study of cytomegalovirus exposure and HLA in healthy donors. TCRdb's copy holds only in-frame clones and misses some; the assay was immunoSEQ multiplex PCR. The sample has some 150,000 clones, less than 90% seen once; the top ten hold around 3.4%. Deletions cut 5 bases from V and 8 bases from J, with 15 bases between. This CDR3 comprises 13 residues. CDR1 and CDR2 (germline): SGHVS, FQNEAQ. The V gene is TRBV7-8, the J gene TRBJ1-2; possibly TRBD1 for D (6 bases). The sequence derives from a woman under 30 in good health and CMV-seropositive. The sequencing input was PBMCs. As DNA, the CDR3 is TGTGCCAGCAGCGTGGACAGCACCTTAGGCTACACCTTC. Residues: CASSVDSTLGYTF.